Sequencing of this T cell receptor (beta chain) was carried out in a study of blood T cell repertoires in COVID-19. Profiling relied on immunoSEQ multiplex PCR, and the TCRdb table lists in-frame clones only, not all of them. Of fewer than 450,000 clones listed, 88% are singletons. The V gene's germline CDR1 is SGHDN and CDR2 FVKESK. V shed 4 bases and J shed 2 bases, with 8 bases lying between them. CDR3 size: 13 residues. This receptor was identified in a woman aged 40 to 50 with acute COVID-19. J is TRBJ1-2 and V is TRBV14, with no clear D. The sequencing sample was made of PBMCs or T cells enriched from blood (not recorded which). The chain's CDR3 is CASSPPGNYGYTF. The CDR3 DNA reads as TGTGCCAGCAGCCCACCGGGGAACTATGGCTACACCTTC.